The TCR beta chain under discussion was sequenced for a study of technical replicates of blood from four donors. Germline loops: CDR1 SQVTM, CDR2 ANQGSEA. Germline trimming cut 6 bases from V and 5 bases from J; bases unmatched to any gene: 6. CDR3 length: 12 amino acids. Measured with immunoSEQ multiplex PCR; TCRdb has only the in-frame clones, and not every one. Found here are 60,000 to 85,000 clones, roughly 94% of them singletons; the top ten hold 0.39%. The gene calls are TRBV29-1 and TRBJ2-5; TRBD1 matches 7 bases. Sequencing was performed on T cells isolated from PBMCs. This TCR was recovered from a human donor in good health. The CDR3 bases are TGCAGCGTACAGGGGTTTGGGGAGACCCAGTACTTC. Amino acids: CSVQGFGETQYF. Looking up the rest from reference TRBV29-1 and TRBJ2-5 gives the full variable domain: SAVISQKPSRDICQRGTSLTIQCQVDSQVTMMFWYRQQPGQSLTLIATANQGSEATYESGFVIDKFPISRPNLTFSTLTVSNMSPEDSSIYLCSVQGFGETQYFGPGTRLLVL.